These 16 T cell receptor beta chains were sequenced from one sample in a study of T-cell reconstitution after alpha-beta-depleted transplantation in children. Researchers prepared the TCRbeta library using unique molecular identifiers, the study reports. TCRdb used MiXCR to reprocess the PCR reads, holding one entry per CDR3 protein. The data contain about 610,000 distinct CDR3 sequences, 10% of them seen just once; the ten biggest clones take up roughly 4%. Sample: PBMCs from the stem cell graft donor, taken from the stem cell graft. These receptors were taken from a human donor who donated a stem cell graft to a child with acute myeloid leukemia.

The gene calls are TRBV20-1 and TRBJ2-7; D is possibly TRBD1 (6 bases). V lost 3 bases and J 0 bases, leaving 15 bases between the germline ends. Germline lookup yields CDR1 DFQATT and CDR2 SNEGSKA (reference sequence). CDR3 length: 15 amino acids. This CDR3 reads CSASPPNRASYEQYF. DNA of the CDR3: TGCAGTGCTAGCCCCCCCAACAGGGCCTCCTACGAGCAGTACTTC.

The chain carries TRBV28 and TRBJ2-3; 9 bases fit TRBD2. The junction had 6 bases not matched to a gene; V was cut back by 8 bases and J by 3 bases. Germline-derived CDR1 and CDR2 are MDHEN and SYDVKM. This CDR3 is 14 amino acids long. The chain's CDR3 is CASYGLAMTDTQYF. DNA of the CDR3: TGTGCCAGCTATGGACTAGCGATGACAGATACGCAGTATTTT.

This clonotype was seen only a few times. The rearrangement joins TRBV6-1 to TRBJ1-2, with D unclear. The germline V and J ends were trimmed by 8 bases and 8 bases, with 21 bases remaining between them. CDR1 MNHNS and CDR2 SASEGT come from the germline V gene. The CDR3 loop spans 14 amino acids. This CDR3 is CASDSMTKVGGYTF. The CDR3 coding sequence is TGTGCCAGCGATTCCATGACAAAAGTGGGAGGCTACACCTTC.

This clonotype was observed a few times. This chain joins TRBV7-2 and TRBJ2-3; 10 bases match TRBD2. CDR1 and CDR2 from the germline V gene are SGHTA and FQGNSA. J gave up 1 base and V 5 bases, and 6 bases lay outside the gene matches. The CDR3 is 16 amino acids. The CDR3 here is CASSRQLAGGTDTQYF. The DNA for the CDR3 is TGTGCCAGCAGCCGGCAGCTAGCGGGGGGCACAGATACGCAGTATTTT.

This clonotype was found many times. The chain uses TRBV5-1 and TRBJ2-5, with D perhaps TRBD1 or TRBD2 (6 bases each). Germline V gives CDR1 SGHRS, CDR2 YFSETQ. V gave up 2 bases and J gave up 4 bases, with 15 bases separating them. The CDR3 has 15 amino acids. In DNA, the CDR3 is TGCGCCAGCAGCTTACAACGGGGGCCGGGAGAGACCCAGTACTTC. Amino acids: CASSLQRGPGETQYF.

This clonotype was seen a handful of times. V gene TRBV28 combines with J gene TRBJ1-2; 7 bases map to TRBD1. Germline V lookup: CDR1 MDHEN, CDR2 SYDVKM. This CDR3 is 15 amino acids long. V trimming: 5 bases; J trimming: 2 bases; junction bases outside the gene matches: 8. The CDR3 protein is CASSPDPGQNYGYTF. CDR3 nucleotides: TGTGCCAGCAGTCCAGACCCGGGACAGAACTATGGCTACACCTTC.

The rearrangement links TRBV27 to TRBJ2-7; perhaps TRBD2 as D (6 bases). This CDR3 has 15 amino acids. Germline V gene lookup returns CDR1 MNHEY and CDR2 SMNVEV (reference sequence). Trimming took 7 bases from V and 2 from J, leaving 18 bases between them. DNA for the CDR3: TGTGCCAGCATCGATTGGGGGAGGTACCCCTACGAGCAGTACTTC. Its translation is CASIDWGRYPYEQYF.

This chain links TRBV20-1 with TRBJ2-7; TRBD2 agrees at 10 bases. Germline V gene lookup returns CDR1 DFQATT and CDR2 SNEGSKA (reference sequence). The CDR3 consists of 18 residues. Losses at the gene ends were 3 bases for V and 2 bases for J; bases not matched to a gene: 16. The CDR3 region is CSASAVGLALRITYEQYF. Here the CDR3 DNA reads TGCAGTGCTAGTGCGGTGGGACTAGCGCTAAGAATTACCTACGAGCAGTACTTC.

Here the CDR3 reads CASKMDRVSTGELFF. In DNA, the CDR3 is TGTGCCAGCAAAATGGACAGGGTATCCACCGGGGAGCTGTTTTTT. The rearrangement links TRBV6-4 to TRBJ2-2, with 8 bases that match TRBD1. Trimming took 7 bases from V and 4 from J; bases not matched to a gene: 8. The CDR3 totals 15 residues. Germline values: CDR1 MRHNA, CDR2 SNTAGT.

This chain joins TRBV7-8 and TRBJ2-1; TRBD2 matches at 7 bases. CDR3 length: 17 residues. The V segment lost 1 base and the J segment 2 bases; nucleotides outside the gene matches: 8. In germline, CDR1 is SGHVS, CDR2 FQNEAQ. Here the CDR3 reads CASSLEIGGSAYNEQFF. The CDR3 DNA follows: TGTGCCAGCAGCTTAGAAATTGGCGGGAGTGCCTACAATGAGCAGTTCTTC.

This clonotype was picked up many times. The J gene is TRBJ2-3, the V gene TRBV24-1; 8 nucleotides line up with TRBD2. Germline-derived CDR1 and CDR2 are KGHDR and SFDVKD. V shed 9 bases and J 3 bases; nucleotides not matched to a gene: 4. The CDR3 consists of 13 residues. CDR3 region: CATGSGSTDTQYF. The DNA for the CDR3 is TGTGCCACCGGGAGCGGGAGTACAGATACGCAGTATTTT.

This clonotype was seen a handful of times. The chain has TRBV12-3 or TRBV12-4 and TRBJ2-1; D perhaps matches TRBD2 (5 bases). CDR3 length: 15 amino acids. Trimming shortened V by 5 bases and J by 6 bases, and 17 bases separated the two germline ends. The CDR3 DNA is TGTGCCAGCAGTACTCGGGCCGAGGGCTCCAATGAGCAGTTCTTC. This codes for CASSTRAEGSNEQFF.

This clonotype was seen a few times. The chain carries TRBV12-3 or TRBV12-4 and TRBJ2-2, with D perhaps assigned TRBD1 or TRBD2 (5 bases each). The CDR3 spans 15 residues. Trimming cost V 3 bases and J 8 bases, with 16 bases left between them. In nucleotides, the CDR3 is TGTGCCAGCAGTTTTGGGGACCCGGAGATGGGGGAGCTGTTTTTT. Translated: CASSFGDPEMGELFF.

This clonotype was counted only a few times. The chain employs TRBV6-2 or TRBV6-3 and TRBJ2-1, with 10 bases aligning to TRBD2. From germline, CDR1 is MNHEY and CDR2 SVGEGT. The CDR3 is 20 amino acids. V lost 4 bases and J lost 0; bases outside the gene matches: 15. The CDR3 region is CASSWGGKAGGPSSYNEQFF. The CDR3 coding sequence is TGTGCCAGCAGTTGGGGGGGAAAAGCGGGAGGGCCGAGCTCCTACAATGAGCAGTTCTTC.

The V call is TRBV5-1, the J call TRBJ2-5; D remains unclear. The germline V and J ends were trimmed by 2 bases and 2 bases, with 13 bases remaining between them. CDR1 and CDR2 from the germline V gene are SGHRS and YFSETQ. The CDR3 loop spans 15 amino acids. CDR3 sequence: CASSFRRLIQETQYF. CDR3 nucleotide sequence: TGCGCCAGCAGCTTTCGGCGGCTAATACAAGAGACCCAGTACTTC. Supplemented by reference TRBV5-1 and TRBJ2-5, the full variable domain reads KAGVTQTPRYLIKTRGQQVTLSCSPISGHRSVSWYQQTPGQGLQFLFEYFSETQRNKGNFPGRFSGRQFSNSRSEMNVSTLELGDSALYLCASSFRRLIQETQYFGPGTRLLVL.

This clonotype was detected ten times or more. V usage is TRBV10-2 and J usage is TRBJ1-1; D ambiguous. CDR1 is WSHSY and CDR2 is SAAADI in the germline V gene. The CDR3 totals 14 residues. V shed 3 bases and J shed 0 bases, with 8 bases lying between them. The CDR3 nucleotides read TGCGCCAGCAGTGAAGGCCAAATGAACACTGAAGCTTTCTTT. Translating gives CASSEGQMNTEAFF.